Listed below are T cell receptor beta chains from one sample, sequenced in a study of lymphopenia after photon versus proton radiotherapy. Only in-frame clones appear in the TCRdb table, and some are missing; sequencing was by immunoSEQ multiplex PCR. Here the sample spans 50,000 to 70,000 clones, 87% being singletons. The sample was peripheral blood, taken from a patient treated with proton-based radiotherapy. The source is a man aged 80 or over with esophageal cancer. Both conserved end residues are part of each CDR3. D genes are given only for firm matches. The size entry is marked missing in some rows and otherwise reads once, few, many or a size class.

V gene	clone size	CDR3 length	J gene	D gene	CDR3 protein	CDR3 DNA
TRBV7-2	NA	12	TRBJ1-2	NA	CASSLWHYGYTF	TGTGCCAGCAGCTTATGGCACTATGGCTACACCTTC
TRBV28	NA	13	TRBJ1-2	NA	CASSLTGNYGYTF	TGTGCCAGCAGTTTAACGGGGAACTATGGCTACACCTTC
TRBV4-2	NA	17	TRBJ2-5	TRBD2	CASSQGAEGRGQETQYF	TGTGCCAGCAGCCAAGGGGCGGAGGGGAGGGGCCAAGAGACCCAGTACTTC
TRBV6-5	NA	15	TRBJ2-1	NA	CASSSTGPPYNEQFF	TGTGCCAGCAGTTCGACAGGTCCGCCCTACAATGAGCAGTTCTTC
TRBV6-5	NA	13	TRBJ2-5	TRBD1	CASSSQGDETQYF	TGTGCCAGCAGTAGTCAGGGGGACGAGACCCAGTACTTC
TRBV6-1	NA	15	TRBJ2-2	NA	CASRQGLAEAGELFF	TGTGCCAGCAGGCAGGGTCTAGCCGAGGCCGGGGAGCTGTTTTTT
TRBV7-9	few	14	TRBJ2-5	NA	CASSLSAGAETQYF	TGTGCCAGCAGCCTCTCAGCAGGGGCGGAGACCCAGTACTTC
TRBV6-6	NA	13	TRBJ1-1	NA	CASSYTGLPEAFF	TGTGCCAGCAGCTATACAGGGTTGCCTGAAGCTTTCTTT
TRBV2	NA	13	TRBJ2-7	NA	CASSDGAAYEQYF	TGTGCCAGCAGTGACGGCGCCGCCTACGAGCAGTACTTC
TRBV7-2	NA	14	TRBJ1-1	NA	CASSRQTIGTEAFF	TGTGCCAGCAGCCGTCAGACGATTGGAACTGAAGCTTTCTTT
TRBV4-3	NA	16	TRBJ2-2	NA	CASSQDRGARTGELFF	TGCGCCAGCAGCCAAGATAGGGGTGCCAGGACCGGGGAGCTGTTTTTT
TRBV6-1	NA	13	TRBJ2-7	TRBD1	CASSAGTGSEQYF	TGTGCCAGCAGTGCGGGGACAGGGAGTGAGCAGTACTTC
TRBV11-2	NA	15	TRBJ2-1	NA	CASSPLGGTIGEQFF	TGTGCCAGCAGCCCCCTGGGAGGGACAATCGGGGAGCAGTTCTTC